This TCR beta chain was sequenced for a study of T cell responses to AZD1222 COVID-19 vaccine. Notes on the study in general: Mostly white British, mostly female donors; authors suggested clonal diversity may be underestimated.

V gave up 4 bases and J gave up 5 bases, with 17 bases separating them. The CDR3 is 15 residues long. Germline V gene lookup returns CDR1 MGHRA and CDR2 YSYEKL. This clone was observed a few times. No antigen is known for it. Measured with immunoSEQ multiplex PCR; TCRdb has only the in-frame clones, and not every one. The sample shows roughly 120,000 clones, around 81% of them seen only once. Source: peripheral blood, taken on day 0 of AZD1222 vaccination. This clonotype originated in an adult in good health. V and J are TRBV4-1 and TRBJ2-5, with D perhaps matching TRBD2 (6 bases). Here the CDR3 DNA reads TGCGCCAGCAGCCCGAGTCGGCGGGGCGGCGAGACCCAGTACTTC. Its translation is CASSPSRRGGETQYF.